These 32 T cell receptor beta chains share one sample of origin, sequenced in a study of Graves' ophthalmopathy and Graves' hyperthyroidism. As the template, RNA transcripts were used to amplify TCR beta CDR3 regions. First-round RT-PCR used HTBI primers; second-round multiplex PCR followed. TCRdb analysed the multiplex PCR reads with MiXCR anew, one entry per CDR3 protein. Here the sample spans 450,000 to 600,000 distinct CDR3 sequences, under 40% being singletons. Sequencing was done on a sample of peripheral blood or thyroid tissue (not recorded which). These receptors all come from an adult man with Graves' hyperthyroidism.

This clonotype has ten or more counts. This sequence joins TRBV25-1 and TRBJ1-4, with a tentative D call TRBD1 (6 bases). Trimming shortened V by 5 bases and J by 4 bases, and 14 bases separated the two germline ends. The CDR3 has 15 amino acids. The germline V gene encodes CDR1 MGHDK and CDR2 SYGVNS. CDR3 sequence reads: CASSNNGQFNEKLFF. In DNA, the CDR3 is TGTGCCAGCAGTAACAATGGACAGTTTAATGAAAAACTGTTTTTT.

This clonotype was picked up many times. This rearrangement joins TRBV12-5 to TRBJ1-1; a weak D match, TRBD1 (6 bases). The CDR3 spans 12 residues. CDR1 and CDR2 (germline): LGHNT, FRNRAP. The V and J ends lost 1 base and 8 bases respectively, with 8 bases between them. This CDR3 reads CASGLGGAEAFF. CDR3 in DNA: TGTGCTAGTGGTTTGGGGGGGGCGGAAGCTTTCTTT.

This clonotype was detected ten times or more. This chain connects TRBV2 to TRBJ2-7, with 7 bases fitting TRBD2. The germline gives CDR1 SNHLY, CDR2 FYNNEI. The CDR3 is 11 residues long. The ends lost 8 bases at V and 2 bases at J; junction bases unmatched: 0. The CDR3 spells CASRGAYEQYF. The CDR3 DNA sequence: TGTGCCAGCCGGGGGGCCTACGAGCAGTACTTC.

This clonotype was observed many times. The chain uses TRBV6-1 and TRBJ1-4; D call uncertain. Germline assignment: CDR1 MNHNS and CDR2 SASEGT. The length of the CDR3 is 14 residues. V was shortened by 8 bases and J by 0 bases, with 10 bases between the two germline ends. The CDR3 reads CASLAGATNEKLFF. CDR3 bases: TGTGCCAGCCTGGCGGGAGCAACTAATGAAAAACTGTTTTTT.

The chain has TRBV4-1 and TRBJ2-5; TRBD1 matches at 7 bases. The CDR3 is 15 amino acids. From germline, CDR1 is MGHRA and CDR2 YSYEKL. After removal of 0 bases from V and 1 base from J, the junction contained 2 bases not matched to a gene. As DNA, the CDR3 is TGCGCCAGCAGCCAAGAGAGGACAGGCCAAGAGACCCAGTACTTC. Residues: CASSQERTGQETQYF.

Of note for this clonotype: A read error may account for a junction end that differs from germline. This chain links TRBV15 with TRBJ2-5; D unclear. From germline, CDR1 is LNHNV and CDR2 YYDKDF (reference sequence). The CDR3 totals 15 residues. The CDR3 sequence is CVTSRDEERVETQYF. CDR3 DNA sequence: TGTGTCACCAGCAGAGATGAGGAAAGGGTAGAGACCCAGTACTTC.

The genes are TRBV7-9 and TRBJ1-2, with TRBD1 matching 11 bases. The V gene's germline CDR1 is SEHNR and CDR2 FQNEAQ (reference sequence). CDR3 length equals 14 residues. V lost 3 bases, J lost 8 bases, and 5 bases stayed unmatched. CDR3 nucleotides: TGTGCCAGCAGCTTCCGGGACAGGGGGTTCGGCTACACCTTC. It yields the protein CASSFRDRGFGYTF. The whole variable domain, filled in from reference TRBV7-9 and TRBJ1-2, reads DTGVSQNPRHKITKRGQNVTFRCDPISEHNRLYWYRQTLGQGPEFLTYFQNEAQLEKSRLLSDRFSAERPKGSFSTLEIQRTEQGDSAMYLCASSFRDRGFGYTFGSGTRLTVV.

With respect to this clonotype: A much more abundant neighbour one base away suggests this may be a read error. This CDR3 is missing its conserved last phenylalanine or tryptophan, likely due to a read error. The CDR3 nucleotides are TGTGCCAGCAGTTACTCGACTAGCGGTCGACAGACCCAGTACTCC. Amino acids: CASSYSTSGRQTQYS. The rearrangement joins TRBV6-5 to TRBJ2-5, with 9 bases aligning to TRBD2. CDR1 and CDR2 (germline): MNHEY, SVGAGI. This CDR3 is 15 amino acids long. The V gene end was trimmed by 0 bases and the J gene end by 6 bases; junction bases not matched to a gene: 5.

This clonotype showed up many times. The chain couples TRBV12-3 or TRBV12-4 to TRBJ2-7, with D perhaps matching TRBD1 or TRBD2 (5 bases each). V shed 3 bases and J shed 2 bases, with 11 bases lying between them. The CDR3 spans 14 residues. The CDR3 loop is CASSLWGLTYEQYF. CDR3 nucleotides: TGTGCCAGCAGTTTGTGGGGGTTAACCTACGAGCAGTACTTC.

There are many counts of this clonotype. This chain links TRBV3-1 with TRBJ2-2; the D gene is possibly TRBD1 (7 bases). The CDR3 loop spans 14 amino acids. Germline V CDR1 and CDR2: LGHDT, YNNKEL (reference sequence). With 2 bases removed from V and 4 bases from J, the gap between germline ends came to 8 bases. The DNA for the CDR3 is TGTGCCAGCAGCCAACAGGGGGGCACCGGGGAGCTGTTTTTT. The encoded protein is CASSQQGGTGELFF.

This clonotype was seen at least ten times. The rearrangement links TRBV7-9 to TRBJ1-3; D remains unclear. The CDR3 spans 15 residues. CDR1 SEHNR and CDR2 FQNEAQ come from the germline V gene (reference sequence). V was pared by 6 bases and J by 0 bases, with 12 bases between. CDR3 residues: CASRLDGNSGNTIYF. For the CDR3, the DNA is TGTGCCAGCAGACTCGACGGAAACTCTGGAAACACCATATATTTT.

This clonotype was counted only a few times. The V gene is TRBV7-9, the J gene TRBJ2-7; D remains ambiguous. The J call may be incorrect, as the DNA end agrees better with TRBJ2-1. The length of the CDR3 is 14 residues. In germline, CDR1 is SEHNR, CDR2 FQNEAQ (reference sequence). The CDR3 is CASSLLDGANEQFF. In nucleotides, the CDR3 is TGTGCCAGCAGCTTATTGGATGGCGCCAATGAGCAGTTCTTC.

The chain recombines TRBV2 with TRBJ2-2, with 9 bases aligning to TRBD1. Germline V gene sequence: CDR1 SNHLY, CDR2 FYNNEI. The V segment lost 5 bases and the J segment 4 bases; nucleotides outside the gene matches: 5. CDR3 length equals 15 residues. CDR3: CASSLQGARTGELFF. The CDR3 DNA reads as TGTGCCAGCAGTCTACAGGGGGCGCGCACCGGGGAGCTGTTTTTT.

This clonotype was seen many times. The CDR3: CASSFGQESTEAFF. The CDR3 nucleotides are TGTGCCAGCAGCTTTGGGCAGGAGTCCACTGAAGCTTTCTTT. This chain joins TRBV7-3 and TRBJ1-1; the D is unclear. Trimming removed 3 bases from V and 4 bases from J, with 12 bases in between. The CDR3 has 14 amino acids. The germline V gene encodes CDR1 SGHTA and CDR2 FQGTGA.

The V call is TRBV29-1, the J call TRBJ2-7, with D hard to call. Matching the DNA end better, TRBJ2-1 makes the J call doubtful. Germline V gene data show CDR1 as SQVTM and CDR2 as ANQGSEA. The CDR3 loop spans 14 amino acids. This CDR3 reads CSVLWGTIYNEQFF. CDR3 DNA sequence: TGCAGTGTTTTGTGGGGTACCATATACAATGAGCAGTTCTTC.

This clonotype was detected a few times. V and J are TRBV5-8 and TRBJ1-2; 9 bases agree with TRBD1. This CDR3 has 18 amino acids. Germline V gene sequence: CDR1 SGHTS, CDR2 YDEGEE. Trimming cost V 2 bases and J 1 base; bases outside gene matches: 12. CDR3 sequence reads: CASSFNFRGTGYNYGYTF. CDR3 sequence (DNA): TGTGCCAGCAGCTTCAACTTTAGAGGGACAGGGTATAACTATGGCTACACCTTC.

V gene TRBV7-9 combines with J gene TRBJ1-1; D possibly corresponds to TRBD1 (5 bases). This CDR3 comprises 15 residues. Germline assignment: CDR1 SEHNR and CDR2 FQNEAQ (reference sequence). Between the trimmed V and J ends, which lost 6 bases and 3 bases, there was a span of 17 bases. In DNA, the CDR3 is TGTGCCAGCAGGCCTTTCGGGGCACTTGACACTGAAGCTTTCTTT. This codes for CASRPFGALDTEAFF.

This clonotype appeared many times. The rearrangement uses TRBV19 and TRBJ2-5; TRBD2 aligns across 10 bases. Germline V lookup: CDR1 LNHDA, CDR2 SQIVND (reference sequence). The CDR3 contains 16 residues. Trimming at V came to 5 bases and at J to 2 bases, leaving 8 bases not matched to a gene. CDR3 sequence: CASSPIRTSGQETQYF. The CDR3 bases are TGTGCCAGTAGTCCAATCAGGACTAGCGGACAAGAGACCCAGTACTTC.

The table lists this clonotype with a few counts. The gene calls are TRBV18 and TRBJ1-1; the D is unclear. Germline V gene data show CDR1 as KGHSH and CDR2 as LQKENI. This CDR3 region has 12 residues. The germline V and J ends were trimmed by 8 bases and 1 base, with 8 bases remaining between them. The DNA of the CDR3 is TGTGCCAGCACTACAAGGAACACTGAAGCTTTCTTT. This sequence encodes CASTTRNTEAFF. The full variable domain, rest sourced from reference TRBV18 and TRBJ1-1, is NAGVMQNPRHLVRRRGQEARLRCSPMKGHSHVYWYRQLPEEGLKFMVYLQKENIIDESGMPKERFSAEFPKEGPSILRIQQVVRGDSAAYFCASTTRNTEAFFGQGTRLTVV.

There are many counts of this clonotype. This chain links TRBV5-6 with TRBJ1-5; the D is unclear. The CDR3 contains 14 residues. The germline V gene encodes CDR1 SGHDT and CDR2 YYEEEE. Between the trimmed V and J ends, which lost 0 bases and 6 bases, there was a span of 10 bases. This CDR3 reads CASSLVGVVQPQHF. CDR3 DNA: TGTGCCAGCAGCTTGGTTGGCGTGGTTCAGCCCCAGCATTTT.

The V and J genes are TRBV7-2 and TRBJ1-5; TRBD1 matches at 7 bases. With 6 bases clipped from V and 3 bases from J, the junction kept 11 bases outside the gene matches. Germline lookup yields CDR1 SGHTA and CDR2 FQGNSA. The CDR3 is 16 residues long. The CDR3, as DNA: TGTGCCAGCAGGGCCGGGTCAGGGGGAAACAATCAGCCCCAGCATTTT. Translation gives CASRAGSGGNNQPQHF.

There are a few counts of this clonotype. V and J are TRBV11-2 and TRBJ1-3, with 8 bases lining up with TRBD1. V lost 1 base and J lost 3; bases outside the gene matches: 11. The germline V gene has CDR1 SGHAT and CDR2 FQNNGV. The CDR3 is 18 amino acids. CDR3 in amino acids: CASSLVLSGGAFGNTIYF. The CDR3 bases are TGTGCCAGCAGCTTAGTCCTCTCAGGGGGCGCGTTTGGAAACACCATATATTTT.

The CDR3 region is CASSSLLESSYNSPLHF. The CDR3 DNA sequence: TGTGCCAGCAGTTCCTTACTGGAAAGCTCCTATAATTCACCCCTCCACTTT. The J gene is TRBJ1-6, the V gene TRBV28; D gene uncertain. Between the trimmed V and J ends, which lost 4 bases and 0 bases, there was a span of 13 bases. The CDR3 is made up of 17 amino acids. Germline V gene lookup returns CDR1 MDHEN and CDR2 SYDVKM.

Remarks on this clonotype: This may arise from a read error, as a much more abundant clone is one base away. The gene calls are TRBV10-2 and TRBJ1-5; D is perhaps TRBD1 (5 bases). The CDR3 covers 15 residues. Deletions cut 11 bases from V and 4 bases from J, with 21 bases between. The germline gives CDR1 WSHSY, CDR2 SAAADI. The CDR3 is CAGIDRTNSNQPQHF. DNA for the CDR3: TGCGCCGGCATAGATCGGACAAATTCTAATCAGCCCCAGCATTTT.

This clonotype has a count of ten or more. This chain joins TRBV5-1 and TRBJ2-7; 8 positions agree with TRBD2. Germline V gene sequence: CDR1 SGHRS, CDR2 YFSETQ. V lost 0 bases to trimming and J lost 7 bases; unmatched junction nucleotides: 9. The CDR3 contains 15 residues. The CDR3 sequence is CASSLAPAGDGEQYF. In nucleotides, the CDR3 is TGCGCCAGCAGCTTGGCCCCAGCGGGAGATGGTGAGCAGTACTTC.

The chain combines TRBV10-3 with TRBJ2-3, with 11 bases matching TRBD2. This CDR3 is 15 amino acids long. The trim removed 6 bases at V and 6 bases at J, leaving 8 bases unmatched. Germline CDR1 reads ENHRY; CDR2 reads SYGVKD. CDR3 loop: CAISATSGTVDTQYF. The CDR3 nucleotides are TGTGCCATCAGCGCGACTAGCGGGACTGTGGATACGCAGTATTTT.

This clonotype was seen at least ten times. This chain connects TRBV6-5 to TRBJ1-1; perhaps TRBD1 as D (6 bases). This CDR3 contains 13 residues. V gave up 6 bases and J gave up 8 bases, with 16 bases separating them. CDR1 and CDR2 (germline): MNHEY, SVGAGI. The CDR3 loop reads CASRTPQGAEAFF. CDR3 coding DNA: TGTGCCAGCAGGACACCACAGGGTGCGGAAGCTTTCTTT.

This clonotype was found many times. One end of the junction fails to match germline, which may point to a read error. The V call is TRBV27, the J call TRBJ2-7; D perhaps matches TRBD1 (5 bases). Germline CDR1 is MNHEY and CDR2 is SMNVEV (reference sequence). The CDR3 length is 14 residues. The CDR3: CASSLSRQTYEQYF. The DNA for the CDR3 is TGTGCCAGCAGCTTATCCAGACAGACGTACGAGCAGTACTTC.

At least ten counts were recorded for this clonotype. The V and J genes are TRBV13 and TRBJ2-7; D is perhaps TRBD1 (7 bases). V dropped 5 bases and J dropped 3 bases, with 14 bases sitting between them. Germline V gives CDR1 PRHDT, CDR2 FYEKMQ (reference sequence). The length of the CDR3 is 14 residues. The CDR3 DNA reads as TGTGCCAGCAGCACCAGGGGGGCCTTCTACGAGCAGTACTTC. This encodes CASSTRGAFYEQYF.

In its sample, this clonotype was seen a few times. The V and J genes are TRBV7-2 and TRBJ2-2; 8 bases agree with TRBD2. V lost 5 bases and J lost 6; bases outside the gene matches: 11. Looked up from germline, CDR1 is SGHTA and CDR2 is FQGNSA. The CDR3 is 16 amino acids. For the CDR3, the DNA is TGTGCCAGCAGCGGCGGGACTAGATCGGGGTCCGGGGAGCTGTTTTTT. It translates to CASSGGTRSGSGELFF.

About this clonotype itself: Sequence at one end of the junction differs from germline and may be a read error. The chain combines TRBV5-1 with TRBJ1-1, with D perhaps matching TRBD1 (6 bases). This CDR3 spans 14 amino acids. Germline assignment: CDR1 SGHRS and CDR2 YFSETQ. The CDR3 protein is CTSSLVVGGSEAFF. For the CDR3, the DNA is TGCACCAGCAGCTTGGTAGTAGGGGGAAGTGAAGCTTTCTTT.

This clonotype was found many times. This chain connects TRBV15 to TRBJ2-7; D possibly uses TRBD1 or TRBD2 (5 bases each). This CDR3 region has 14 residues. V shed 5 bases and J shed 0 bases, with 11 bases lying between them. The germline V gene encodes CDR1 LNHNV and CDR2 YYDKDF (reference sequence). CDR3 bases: TGTGCCACCAGCCTTCCGGGGCTCTCCTACGAGCAGTACTTC. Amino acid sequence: CATSLPGLSYEQYF.